These 9 T cell receptor beta chains were sequenced from one sample in a study of cytomegalovirus exposure and HLA in healthy donors. The method was immunoSEQ multiplex PCR; TCRdb's version includes in-frame clones alone and lacks a portion of them. The sample yields under 150,000 clones, around 85% seen once. Specimen: PBMCs. The receptors were sampled from a man between 18 and 29 years old in good health and CMV-seronegative.

This rearrangement joins TRBV25-1 to TRBJ1-2; D uncertain. V dropped 5 bases and J dropped 6 bases, with 7 bases sitting between them. The CDR3 contains 11 residues. The germline CDR1 and CDR2 sequences are MGHDK and SYGVNS. The CDR3 is CASSSADGYTF. In nucleotides, the CDR3 is TGTGCCAGCAGTTCAGCGGATGGCTACACCTTC.

The chain combines TRBV19 with TRBJ2-5; a weak D match, TRBD2 (5 bases). The V gene's germline CDR1 is LNHDA and CDR2 SQIVND (reference sequence). This CDR3 is 13 amino acids long. With 4 bases removed from V and 3 bases from J, the gap between germline ends came to 9 bases. CDR3 amino acids: CASSTDGEETQYF. The CDR3 DNA follows: TGTGCCAGTAGTACGGACGGGGAAGAGACCCAGTACTTC.

CDR3 DNA sequence: TGTGCCAGCAGTGAATCAGTTAGCAATCAGCCCCAGCATTTT. Protein product: CASSESVSNQPQHF. The V call is TRBV6-1, the J call TRBJ1-5; D is ambiguous. Between the trimmed V and J ends, which lost 2 bases and 0 bases, there was a span of 5 bases. The CDR3 consists of 14 residues. The V gene's germline CDR1 is MNHNS and CDR2 SASEGT.

This clone was detected once. V is TRBV5-1 and J is TRBJ2-2; weak D call: TRBD1 (6 bases). Trimming removed 3 bases from V and 5 bases from J, with 17 bases in between. This CDR3 region has 16 residues. The V gene's germline CDR1 is SGHRS and CDR2 YFSETQ. In DNA form, the CDR3 reads TGCGCCAGCAGCTCAGGGGCGGCGACCGCTACCGGGGAGCTGTTTTTT. It is translated as CASSSGAATATGELFF.

This chain connects TRBV7-9 to TRBJ1-2, with 7 bases aligning to TRBD1. The CDR3 length is 14 residues. V trimming: 6 bases; J trimming: 1 base; junction bases outside the gene matches: 5. The V gene's germline CDR1 is SEHNR and CDR2 FQNEAQ (reference sequence). The CDR3 coding sequence is TGTGCCAGCAGTTTTACAGGGGTTAACTATGGCTACACCTTC. It specifies CASSFTGVNYGYTF.

The chain uses TRBV10-3 and TRBJ2-7; possible D gene TRBD1, 6 bases. With 6 bases removed from V and 3 bases from J, the gap between germline ends came to 15 bases. CDR1 is ENHRY and CDR2 is SYGVKD in the germline V gene. The CDR3 has 14 amino acids. The CDR3 DNA reads TGTGCCATCAGCCTACAGGGTGCGAACTACGAGCAGTACTTC. Its translation is CAISLQGANYEQYF.

This chain connects TRBV6-1 to TRBJ1-6, with D uncertain. Per germline, CDR1 MNHNS and CDR2 SASEGT. The CDR3 consists of 15 residues. The germline V and J ends were trimmed by 0 bases and 5 bases, with 8 bases remaining between them. Here the CDR3 reads CASSEAGGDNSPLHF. The DNA of the CDR3 is TGTGCCAGCAGTGAAGCGGGCGGGGATAATTCACCCCTCCACTTT.

This chain joins TRBV7-9 and TRBJ1-4; 8 bases align to TRBD1. Germline V gene sequence: CDR1 SEHNR, CDR2 FQNEAQ (reference sequence). Germline trimming cut 7 bases from V and 6 bases from J; bases unmatched to any gene: 7. The CDR3 sequence is 14 residues long. This CDR3 is CASNNGQGYEKLFF. The CDR3 DNA sequence: TGTGCCAGCAACAATGGACAGGGATATGAAAAACTGTTTTTT.

V usage is TRBV7-9 and J usage is TRBJ1-2; D not certain. The length of the CDR3 is 14 residues. CDR1 SEHNR and CDR2 FQNEAQ come from the germline V gene (reference sequence). The germline V and J ends were trimmed by 5 bases and 4 bases, with 14 bases remaining between them. The CDR3 nucleotides read TGTGCCAGCAGCATAGAACAGCCCCGCTATGGCTACACCTTC. Translated, it gives CASSIEQPRYGYTF.